Below are 21 T cell receptor beta chains sequenced from a single sample in a study of blood T cell repertoires in COVID-19. The repertoire was sequenced with immunoSEQ multiplex PCR; TCRdb's copy has only in-frame clones and lacks some. The table lists about 160,000 clones, roughly 90% of them singletons. The material sequenced was peripheral blood. The receptors here all came from a man aged 18 to 35 with acute or convalescent COVID-19.

The chain carries TRBV5-1 and TRBJ1-6, with unresolved D. In germline, CDR1 is SGHRS, CDR2 YFSETQ. This CDR3 has 15 amino acids. Between the trimmed V and J ends, which lost 4 bases and 7 bases, there was a span of 15 bases. CDR3 sequence (DNA): TGCGCCAGCAGCCCGTGGATCGGAGGAAATTCACCCCTCCACTTT. This codes for CASSPWIGGNSPLHF.

The CDR3 sequence is CASSLIEPGYTEAFF. CDR3 DNA: TGTGCCAGCAGCTTGATCGAACCGGGGTACACTGAAGCTTTCTTT. The chain combines TRBV5-5 with TRBJ1-1; the D is unclear. V shed 1 base and J shed 3 bases, with 13 bases lying between them. Per germline, CDR1 SGHKS and CDR2 YYEKEE (reference sequence). The CDR3 consists of 15 residues.

The gene calls are TRBV6-5 and TRBJ1-1; no clear D. CDR3 length equals 16 residues. Germline assignment: CDR1 MNHEY and CDR2 SVGAGI. With 0 bases removed from V and 10 bases from J, the gap between germline ends came to 21 bases. The CDR3 loop reads CASSYSTGSFTPGAFF. The CDR3 DNA reads TGTGCCAGCAGTTACTCGACTGGGTCTTTTACCCCCGGAGCTTTCTTT.

The chain couples TRBV6-5 to TRBJ1-3; D gene unclear. Germline V lookup: CDR1 MNHEY, CDR2 SVGAGI. The CDR3 contains 12 residues. V was pared by 6 bases and J by 4 bases, with 7 bases between. The CDR3 spells CASRTPGNTIYF. CDR3 coding DNA: TGTGCCAGCAGGACACCCGGAAACACCATATATTTT.

This chain joins TRBV5-4 and TRBJ2-3, with 7 bases aligning to TRBD1. Trimming removed 4 bases from V and 3 bases from J; junction bases left unmatched: 14. From germline, CDR1 is SGHNT and CDR2 YYREEE (reference sequence). The CDR3 is 17 residues long. The CDR3 DNA reads TGTGCCAGCAGCCCGGGTGGGGACAGTTTGAGGACAGATACGCAGTATTTT. Its translation: CASSPGGDSLRTDTQYF.

V and J are TRBV18 and TRBJ1-1; a weak D match, TRBD1 (5 bases). The CDR3 loop spans 16 amino acids. Germline V gene data show CDR1 as KGHSH and CDR2 as LQKENI. Trimming took off 2 bases at V and 7 bases at J, with 20 bases between the two ends. CDR3 in amino acids: CASSPASTVVRGEAFF. The DNA of the CDR3 is TGTGCCAGCTCACCAGCTTCGACAGTCGTTCGTGGTGAAGCTTTCTTT.

V and J are TRBV6-5 and TRBJ1-2, with D possibly TRBD1 on 6 matching bases. This CDR3 spans 15 amino acids. Per germline, CDR1 MNHEY and CDR2 SVGAGI. V was clipped by 6 bases and J by 3 bases, with 17 bases between them. The CDR3 DNA sequence: TGTGCCAGCAGCCCAAGGGGGGGCGAGGACTATGGCTACACCTTC. This codes for CASSPRGGEDYGYTF.

V is TRBV20-1 and J is TRBJ2-4; TRBD2 aligns across 9 bases. The CDR3 runs to 18 residues. CDR1 is DFQATT and CDR2 is SNEGSKA in the germline V gene (reference sequence). The junction had 12 bases not matched to a gene; V was cut back by 3 bases and J by 0 bases. CDR3 sequence (DNA): TGCAGTGCTAGTTGGGTAGCGGGAGCGACCCTAGCCAAAAACATTCAGTACTTC. Protein: CSASWVAGATLAKNIQYF.

The chain joins TRBV5-1 to TRBJ2-7; 8 positions match TRBD1. Germline V gene data show CDR1 as SGHRS and CDR2 as YFSETQ. The V segment lost 4 bases and the J segment 2 bases; nucleotides outside the gene matches: 8. This CDR3 spans 15 amino acids. CDR3 residues: CASSKEGTGAYEQYF. CDR3 coding DNA: TGCGCCAGCAGCAAGGAGGGGACAGGTGCCTACGAGCAGTACTTC.

J is TRBJ2-1 and V is TRBV5-6, with D uncertain. Trimming shortened V by 4 bases and J by 0 bases, and 14 bases separated the two germline ends. There are 16 residues in the CDR3. The V gene's germline CDR1 is SGHDT and CDR2 YYEEEE. In nucleotides, the CDR3 is TGTGCCAGCAGCCCGGCGGCCCTCAGCTCCTACAATGAGCAGTTCTTC. This sequence encodes CASSPAALSSYNEQFF.

V is TRBV18 and J is TRBJ2-1; TRBD1 agrees at 8 bases. The CDR3 spans 15 residues. CDR1 KGHSH and CDR2 LQKENI come from the germline V gene. With 4 bases clipped from V and 4 bases from J, the junction kept 6 bases outside the gene matches. Here the CDR3 reads CASSLGQGTYNEQFF. The CDR3 DNA reads TGTGCCAGCTCACTCGGACAGGGTACATACAATGAGCAGTTCTTC.

V gene TRBV24-1 combines with J gene TRBJ2-3; TRBD2 aligns across 14 bases. This CDR3 spans 18 amino acids. Germline trimming cut 1 base from V and 4 bases from J; bases unmatched to any gene: 6. CDR1 is KGHDR, CDR2 SFDVKD, per germline. The CDR3 region is CATSDLGGLAGVSDTQYF. The CDR3, as DNA: TGTGCCACCAGTGATTTAGGGGGACTAGCGGGAGTCTCAGATACGCAGTATTTT.

V is TRBV6-5 and J is TRBJ1-1; no reliable D call. The CDR3 covers 14 residues. Germline V gives CDR1 MNHEY, CDR2 SVGAGI. Trimming pared 0 bases from V and 4 bases from J, leaving 9 bases between. The CDR3 coding sequence is TGTGCCAGCAGTTACTCGCGGAGCGGCACTGAAGCTTTCTTT. As protein: CASSYSRSGTEAFF.

The chain carries TRBV2 and TRBJ2-1, with TRBD2 identical over 11 bases. This CDR3 is built from 16 residues. The junction had 10 bases not matched to a gene; V was cut back by 5 bases and J by 7 bases. Germline V gives CDR1 SNHLY, CDR2 FYNNEI. Here the CDR3 reads CASSTIAGGSWNEQFF. The CDR3 bases are TGTGCCAGCAGTACGATAGCGGGAGGGTCTTGGAATGAGCAGTTCTTC. The full variable domain, in which reference TRBV2 and TRBJ2-1 provide the parts outside the CDR3, is EPEVTQTPSHQVTQMGQEVILRCVPISNHLYFYWYRQILGQKVEFLVSFYNNEISEKSEIFDDQFSVERPDGSNFTLKIRSTKLEDSAMYFCASSTIAGGSWNEQFFGPGTRLTVL.

The chain is built from TRBV5-1 and TRBJ2-6; D is possibly TRBD1 (6 bases). The germline V gene has CDR1 SGHRS and CDR2 YFSETQ. The CDR3 is 19 residues long. Trimming removed 4 bases at V and 0 bases at J, with 20 bases between. The chain's CDR3 is CASSAYEQGLLSGANVLTF. Written as DNA, the CDR3 is TGCGCCAGCAGCGCCTACGAACAGGGCCTCCTCTCTGGGGCCAACGTCCTGACTTTC. Looking up the rest from reference TRBV5-1 and TRBJ2-6 gives the full variable domain: KAGVTQTPRYLIKTRGQQVTLSCSPISGHRSVSWYQQTPGQGLQFLFEYFSETQRNKGNFPGRFSGRQFSNSRSEMNVSTLELGDSALYLCASSAYEQGLLSGANVLTFGAGSRLTVL.

This chain connects TRBV5-5 to TRBJ2-5; 7 nucleotides match TRBD1. From germline, CDR1 is SGHKS and CDR2 YYEKEE (reference sequence). The V gene end was trimmed by 4 bases and the J gene end by 4 bases; junction bases not matched to a gene: 10. This CDR3 is built from 15 residues. Here the CDR3 reads CASSPQDRRPETQYF. The CDR3 DNA follows: TGTGCCAGCAGCCCCCAGGACAGGCGGCCAGAGACCCAGTACTTC.

The chain joins TRBV19 to TRBJ1-4; 9 positions agree with TRBD1. V was pared by 4 bases and J by 8 bases, with 11 bases of the junction left unmatched. Germline V CDR1 and CDR2: LNHDA, SQIVND (reference sequence). This CDR3 contains 16 residues. The CDR3 loop reads CASSTNRDRVSEKLFF. In DNA form, the CDR3 reads TGTGCCAGTAGTACGAACCGGGACAGGGTGTCCGAAAAACTGTTTTTT.

The rearrangement links TRBV5-1 to TRBJ2-1; 9 bases match TRBD2. This CDR3 has 17 amino acids. V dropped 4 bases and J dropped 7; count of bases not matched to a gene: 15. The germline CDR1 and CDR2 sequences are SGHRS and YFSETQ. The CDR3 region has the DNA TGCGCCAGCAGCCAACCCCCCGGGACTAGCCCTTTTAATGAGCAGTTCTTC. Its protein product is CASSQPPGTSPFNEQFF.

The chain combines TRBV28 with TRBJ2-7, with D perhaps TRBD2 (6 bases). Germline V lookup: CDR1 MDHEN, CDR2 SYDVKM. Trimming shortened V by 6 bases and J by 3 bases, and 15 bases separated the two germline ends. This CDR3 is built from 14 residues. This CDR3 is CASRGTPGIYEQYF. The CDR3 DNA follows: TGTGCCAGCAGAGGGACTCCCGGAATCTACGAGCAGTACTTC.

The rearrangement joins TRBV5-1 to TRBJ1-3; TRBD1 matches at 8 bases. This CDR3 is 14 amino acids long. Trimming removed 5 bases from V and 4 bases from J; junction bases left unmatched: 5. Germline CDR1 reads SGHRS; CDR2 reads YFSETQ. CDR3 residues: CASRRGQGGNTIYF. Written as DNA, the CDR3 is TGCGCCAGCAGACGTGGACAGGGAGGAAACACCATATATTTT.

The chain combines TRBV24-1 with TRBJ2-6, with a weak D call TRBD1 (6 bases). CDR3 size: 15 residues. Germline V CDR1 and CDR2: KGHDR, SFDVKD. The ends were cut back, 4 bases at V and 1 base at J, with 7 bases in the middle. The CDR3 here is CATSETGSGANVLTF. CDR3 bases: TGTGCCACCAGTGAAACAGGGTCTGGGGCCAACGTCCTGACTTTC.